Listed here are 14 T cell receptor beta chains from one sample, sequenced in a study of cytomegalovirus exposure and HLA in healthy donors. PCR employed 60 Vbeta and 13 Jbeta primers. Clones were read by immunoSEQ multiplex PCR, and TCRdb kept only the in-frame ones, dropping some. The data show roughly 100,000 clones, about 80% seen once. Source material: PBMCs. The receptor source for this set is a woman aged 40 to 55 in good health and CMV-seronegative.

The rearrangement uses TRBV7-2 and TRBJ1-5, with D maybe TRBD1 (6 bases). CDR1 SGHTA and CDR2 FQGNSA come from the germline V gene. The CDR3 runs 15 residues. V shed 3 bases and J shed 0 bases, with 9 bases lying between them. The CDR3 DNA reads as TGTGCCAGCAGCTTTACAGGGTATAGCAATCAGCCCCAGCATTTT. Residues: CASSFTGYSNQPQHF. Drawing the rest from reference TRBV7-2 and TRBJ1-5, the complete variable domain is GAGVSQSPSNKVTEKGKDVELRCDPISGHTALYWYRQSLGQGLEFLIYFQGNSAPDKSGLPSDRFSAERTGGSVSTLTIQRTQQEDSAVYLCASSFTGYSNQPQHFGDGTRLSIL.

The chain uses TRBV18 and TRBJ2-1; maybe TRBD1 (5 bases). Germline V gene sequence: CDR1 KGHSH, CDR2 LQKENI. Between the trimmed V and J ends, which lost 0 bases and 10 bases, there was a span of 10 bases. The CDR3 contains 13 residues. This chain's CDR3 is CASSPPGAREQFF. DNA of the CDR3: TGTGCCAGCTCACCACCTGGGGCTAGAGAGCAGTTCTTC. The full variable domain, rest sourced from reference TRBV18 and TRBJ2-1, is NAGVMQNPRHLVRRRGQEARLRCSPMKGHSHVYWYRQLPEEGLKFMVYLQKENIIDESGMPKERFSAEFPKEGPSILRIQQVVRGDSAAYFCASSPPGAREQFFGPGTRLTVL.

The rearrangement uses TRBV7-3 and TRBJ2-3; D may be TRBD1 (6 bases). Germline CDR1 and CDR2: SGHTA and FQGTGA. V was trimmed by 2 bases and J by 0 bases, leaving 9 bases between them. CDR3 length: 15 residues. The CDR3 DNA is TGTGCCAGCAGCTTAGGGGGCCCAAGCACAGATACGCAGTATTTT. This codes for CASSLGGPSTDTQYF.

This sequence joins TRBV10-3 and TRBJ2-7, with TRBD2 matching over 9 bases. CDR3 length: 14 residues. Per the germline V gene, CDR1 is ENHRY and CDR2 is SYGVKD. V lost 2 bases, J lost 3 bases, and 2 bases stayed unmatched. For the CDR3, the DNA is TGTGCCATCAGTGAGGGGACTAGCAGCTACGAGCAGTACTTC. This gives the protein CAISEGTSSYEQYF.

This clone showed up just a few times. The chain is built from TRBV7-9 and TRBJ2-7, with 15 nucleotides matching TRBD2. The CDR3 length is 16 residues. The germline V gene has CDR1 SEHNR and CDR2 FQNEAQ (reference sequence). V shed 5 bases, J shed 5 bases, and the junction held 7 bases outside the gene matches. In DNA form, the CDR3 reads TGTGCCAGCAGCCCGAGGACTAGCGGGAGGGCCGACGAGCAGTACTTC. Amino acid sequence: CASSPRTSGRADEQYF. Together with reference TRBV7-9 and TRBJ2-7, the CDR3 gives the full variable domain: DTGVSQNPRHKITKRGQNVTFRCDPISEHNRLYWYRQTLGQGPEFLTYFQNEAQLEKSRLLSDRFSAERPKGSFSTLEIQRTEQGDSAMYLCASSPRTSGRADEQYFGPGTRLTVT.

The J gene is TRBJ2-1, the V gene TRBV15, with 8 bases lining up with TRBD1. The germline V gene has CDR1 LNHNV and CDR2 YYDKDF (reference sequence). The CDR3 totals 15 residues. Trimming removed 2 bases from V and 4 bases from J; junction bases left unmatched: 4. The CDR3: CATSRQGAEYNEQFF. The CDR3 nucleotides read TGTGCCACCAGCAGACAGGGGGCCGAATACAATGAGCAGTTCTTC.

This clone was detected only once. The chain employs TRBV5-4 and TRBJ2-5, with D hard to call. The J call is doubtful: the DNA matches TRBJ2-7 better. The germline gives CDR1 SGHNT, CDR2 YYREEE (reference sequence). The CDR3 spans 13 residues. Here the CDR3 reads CASSLALSYEQYF. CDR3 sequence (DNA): TGTGCCAGCAGCTTGGCTCTCTCCTACGAGCAGTACTTC.

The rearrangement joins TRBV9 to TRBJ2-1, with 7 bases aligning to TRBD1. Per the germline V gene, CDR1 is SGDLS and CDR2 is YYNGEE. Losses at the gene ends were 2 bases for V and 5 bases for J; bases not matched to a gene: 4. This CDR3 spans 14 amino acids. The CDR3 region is CASSVDRTDNEQFF. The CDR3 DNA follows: TGTGCCAGCAGCGTGGACAGGACCGACAATGAGCAGTTCTTC.

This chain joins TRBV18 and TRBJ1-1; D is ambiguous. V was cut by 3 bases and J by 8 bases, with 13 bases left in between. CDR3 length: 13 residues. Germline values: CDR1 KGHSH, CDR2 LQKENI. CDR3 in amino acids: CASSPRGGWEAFF. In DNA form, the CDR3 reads TGTGCCAGCTCACCCCGGGGAGGATGGGAAGCTTTCTTT.

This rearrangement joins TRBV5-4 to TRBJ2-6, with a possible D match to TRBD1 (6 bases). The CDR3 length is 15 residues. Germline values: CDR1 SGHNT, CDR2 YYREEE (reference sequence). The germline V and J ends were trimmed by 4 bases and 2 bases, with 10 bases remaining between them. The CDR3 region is CASSEQGTGANVLTF. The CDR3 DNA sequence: TGTGCCAGCAGCGAACAGGGAACTGGGGCCAACGTCCTGACTTTC. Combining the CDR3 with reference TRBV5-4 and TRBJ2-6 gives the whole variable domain ETGVTQSPTHLIKTRGQQVTLRCSSQSGHNTVSWYQQALGQGPQFIFQYYREEENGRGNFPPRFSGLQFPNYSSELNVNALELDDSALYLCASSEQGTGANVLTFGAGSRLTVL.

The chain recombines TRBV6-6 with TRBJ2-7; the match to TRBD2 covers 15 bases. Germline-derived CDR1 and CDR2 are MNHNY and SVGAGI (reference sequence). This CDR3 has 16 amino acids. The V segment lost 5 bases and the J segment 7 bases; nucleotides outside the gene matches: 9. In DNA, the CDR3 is TGTGCCAGCAGTGCAGGACTAGCGGGAGGGCCTCGGGAGCAGTACTTC. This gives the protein CASSAGLAGGPREQYF.

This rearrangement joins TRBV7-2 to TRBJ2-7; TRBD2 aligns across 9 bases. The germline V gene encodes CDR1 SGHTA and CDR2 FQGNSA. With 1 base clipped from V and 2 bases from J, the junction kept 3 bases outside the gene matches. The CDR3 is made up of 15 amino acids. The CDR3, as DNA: TGTGCCAGCAGCTTAGAGGCGGGAGGGCCCTACGAGCAGTACTTC. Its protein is CASSLEAGGPYEQYF.

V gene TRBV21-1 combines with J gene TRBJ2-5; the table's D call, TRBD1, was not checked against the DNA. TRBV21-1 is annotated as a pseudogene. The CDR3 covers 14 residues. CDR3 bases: TGTGCCAGCAGCAAAGACAGGCTGGGGGAGACCCAGTACTTC. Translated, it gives CASSKDRLGETQYF.

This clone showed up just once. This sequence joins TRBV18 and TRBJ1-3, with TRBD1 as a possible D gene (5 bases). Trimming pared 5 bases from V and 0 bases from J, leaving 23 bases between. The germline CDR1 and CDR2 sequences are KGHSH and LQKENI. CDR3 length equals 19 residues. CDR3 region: CASSFKVQGAGGSGNTIYF. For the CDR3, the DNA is TGTGCCAGCTCATTTAAGGTGCAAGGGGCTGGCGGCTCTGGAAACACCATATATTTT.